What follows are 25 T cell receptor beta chains derived from one specimen sequenced in a study of blood T cell repertoires in COVID-19. Profiled with immunoSEQ multiplex PCR; TCRdb holds only in-frame clones, not every one. The table has 55,000 or so clones, approximately 90% seen once. The source material was peripheral blood. The receptors come from an older woman with COVID-19, enrolled during active disease.

This chain connects TRBV5-8 to TRBJ1-5, with D hard to call. Per germline, CDR1 SGHTS and CDR2 YDEGEE. The CDR3 extends over 16 amino acids. The V gene lost 0 bases and the J gene lost 4 bases, with 14 bases spanning the gap. In nucleotides, the CDR3 is TGTGCCAGCAGCTTGGGAGTCACCCCGGGGAATCAGCCCCAGCATTTT. Translated, it gives CASSLGVTPGNQPQHF.

This chain joins TRBV19 and TRBJ2-7; 7 bases are shared with TRBD1. CDR3 length: 14 amino acids. Germline trimming cut 5 bases from V and 2 bases from J; bases unmatched to any gene: 6. Germline CDR1 LNHDA, CDR2 SQIVND (reference sequence). The CDR3 bases are TGTGCCAGTAGTCTCGCAGGGGGAACCTACGAGCAGTACTTC. It is translated as CASSLAGGTYEQYF. Complete variable domain (other parts from reference TRBV19 and TRBJ2-7): DGGITQSPKYLFRKEGQNVTLSCEQNLNHDAMYWYRQDPGQGLRLIYYSQIVNDFQKGDIAEGYSVSREKKESFPLTVTSAQKNPTAFYLCASSLAGGTYEQYFGPGTRLTVT.

The V gene is TRBV3-1 (or the pseudogene TRBV3-2), the J gene TRBJ1-2, with a possible D match to TRBD1 (5 bases). This CDR3 has 12 residues. Germline V gene sequence: CDR1 LGHDT, CDR2 YNNKEL (reference sequence). Trimming took 0 bases from V and 10 from J, leaving 9 bases between them. CDR3 in amino acids: CASSQDGRDYTF. The CDR3 DNA reads TGTGCCAGCAGCCAAGATGGCAGGGACTACACCTTC.

This clone was observed a few times. V is TRBV19 and J is TRBJ1-5; 7 bases match TRBD1. After removal of 6 bases from V and 2 bases from J, the junction contained 13 bases not matched to a gene. The CDR3 runs 17 residues. CDR1 is LNHDA, CDR2 SQIVND, per germline (reference sequence). The CDR3 DNA sequence: TGTGCCAGTAGAAGAGCGGGCAGGGGGAGAGGCAATCAGCCCCAGCATTTT. As protein: CASRRAGRGRGNQPQHF.

This rearrangement joins TRBV6-1 to TRBJ2-5, with a possible D match to TRBD2 (5 bases). This CDR3 has 16 residues. The V gene's germline CDR1 is MNHNS and CDR2 SASEGT. V lost 3 bases to trimming and J lost 2 bases, with 16 bases between them. CDR3 loop: CASSDPAGDWQETQYF. CDR3 DNA sequence: TGTGCCAGCAGTGACCCGGCGGGCGACTGGCAAGAGACCCAGTACTTC.

V usage is TRBV4-2 and J usage is TRBJ1-4; a possible D gene is TRBD1 (5 bases). This CDR3 spans 15 amino acids. Germline CDR1 reads LGHNA; CDR2 reads YNFKEQ. V was cut by 4 bases and J by 3 bases, with 12 bases left in between. CDR3 region: CASSRLGDANEKLFF. CDR3 DNA sequence: TGTGCCAGCAGCCGCCTAGGGGATGCTAATGAAAAACTGTTTTTT.

J is TRBJ1-4 and V is TRBV28; D not certain. The V end lost 5 bases, the J end lost 7 bases, and 14 bases lay between the germline ends. Germline V gives CDR1 MDHEN, CDR2 SYDVKM. The CDR3 loop spans 14 amino acids. Here the CDR3 reads CASSRITLGEKLFF. As DNA, the CDR3 is TGTGCCAGCAGTCGAATTACGCTAGGTGAAAAACTGTTTTTT.

The chain recombines TRBV6-1 with TRBJ2-7; 9 nucleotides align to TRBD1. Germline CDR1 reads MNHNS; CDR2 reads SASEGT. V trimming: 2 bases; J trimming: 2 bases; junction bases outside the gene matches: 4. The CDR3 runs 15 residues. The CDR3, as DNA: TGTGCCAGCAGTGAATCTTGGACAGGGGCCTACGAGCAGTACTTC. Encoded protein: CASSESWTGAYEQYF.

This sequence joins TRBV19 and TRBJ1-6; D remains ambiguous. Trimming pared 4 bases from V and 7 bases from J, leaving 8 bases between. Germline CDR1 LNHDA, CDR2 SQIVND (reference sequence). This CDR3 is 13 amino acids long. The CDR3 is CASSTGYNSPLHF. The CDR3 nucleotides read TGTGCCAGTAGTACCGGGTACAATTCACCCCTCCACTTT.

This sequence joins TRBV27 and TRBJ1-2; 10 positions match TRBD1. Germline CDR1 is MNHEY and CDR2 is SMNVEV (reference sequence). The CDR3 is 18 residues long. V lost 5 bases and J lost 2; bases outside the gene matches: 14. Here the CDR3 reads CASSRNPQTGGANYGYTF. The CDR3, as DNA: TGTGCCAGCAGTAGAAATCCCCAGACAGGGGGCGCGAACTATGGCTACACCTTC.

The chain uses TRBV14 and TRBJ2-7; maybe TRBD1 (5 bases). The germline CDR1 and CDR2 sequences are SGHDN and FVKESK. This CDR3 contains 15 residues. Deletions cut 4 bases from V and 3 bases from J, with 16 bases between. The DNA for the CDR3 is TGTGCCAGCAGCCCCCTTGGCGCAGGGCTCTACGAGCAGTACTTC. Its protein is CASSPLGAGLYEQYF.

The gene calls are TRBV7-3 and TRBJ1-6, with 7 bases identical to TRBD1. The CDR3 contains 14 residues. The V gene's germline CDR1 is SGHTA and CDR2 FQGTGA. V lost 5 bases, J lost 7 bases, and 5 bases stayed unmatched. CDR3 in DNA: TGTGCCAGCAGCCGCGGACAGGAGAATTCACCCCTCCACTTT. Protein product: CASSRGQENSPLHF.

This sequence joins TRBV6-5 and TRBJ1-1; D uncertain. V was cut by 6 bases and J by 9 bases, with 17 bases left in between. The CDR3 contains 13 residues. Germline CDR1 and CDR2: MNHEY and SVGAGI. The CDR3 sequence is CASSRRPEMKAFF. The CDR3 DNA sequence: TGTGCCAGCAGCCGACGACCGGAGATGAAAGCTTTCTTT.

This clone was detected only once. This chain links TRBV28 with TRBJ2-1; TRBD2 matches 13 bases. The CDR3 runs to 14 residues. From germline, CDR1 is MDHEN and CDR2 SYDVKM. V was clipped by 5 bases and J by 15 bases; unmatched bases: 10. The CDR3, as DNA: TGTGCCAGCAGTCCGGGACTAGCGGGATTTTCTCGGTTCTTC. Protein sequence: CASSPGLAGFSRFF.

The chain combines TRBV28 with TRBJ1-4; D may be TRBD1 (5 bases). The V and J ends lost 2 bases and 15 bases respectively, with 22 bases between them. Germline lookup yields CDR1 MDHEN and CDR2 SYDVKM. The CDR3 runs to 15 residues. The CDR3 protein is CASSLPSGGLGGVFF. CDR3 coding DNA: TGTGCCAGCAGTTTACCCTCGGGGGGTCTTGGAGGGGTGTTTTTT.

The chain employs TRBV30 and TRBJ2-7; a weak D match, TRBD1 (5 bases). The CDR3 loop spans 14 amino acids. Germline loops: CDR1 GTSNPN, CDR2 SVGIG (reference sequence). Trimming took off 1 base at V and 2 bases at J, with 12 bases between the two ends. The CDR3 is CAWSDGATTYEQYF. CDR3 bases: TGTGCCTGGAGTGATGGGGCTACGACCTACGAGCAGTACTTC.

This chain joins TRBV13 and TRBJ2-1; no definite D call. The length of the CDR3 is 14 residues. V shed 1 base and J shed 3 bases, with 7 bases lying between them. Germline V CDR1 and CDR2: PRHDT, FYEKMQ (reference sequence). CDR3 coding DNA: TGTGCCAGCAGCTTAGATCTCTTCTACAATGAGCAGTTCTTC. This codes for CASSLDLFYNEQFF. Combining the CDR3 with reference TRBV13 and TRBJ2-1 gives the whole variable domain AAGVIQSPRHLIKEKRETATLKCYPIPRHDTVYWYQQGPGQDPQFLISFYEKMQSDKGSIPDRFSAQQFSDYHSELNMSSLELGDSALYFCASSLDLFYNEQFFGPGTRLTVL.

The V call is TRBV6-6, the J call TRBJ1-2; D might be TRBD1 (5 bases). Trimming left V 7 bases short and J 4 bases short, with 10 bases between. Germline V CDR1 and CDR2: MNHNY, SVGAGI (reference sequence). The CDR3 has 12 residues. CDR3 nucleotide sequence: TGTGCCAGCACCCCCCAGGGCTATGGCTACACCTTC. This gives the protein CASTPQGYGYTF.

The rearrangement joins TRBV19 to TRBJ2-7; weak D call: TRBD2 (5 bases). With 6 bases removed from V and 5 bases from J, the gap between germline ends came to 17 bases. Per the germline V gene, CDR1 is LNHDA and CDR2 is SQIVND (reference sequence). There are 14 residues in the CDR3. Written as DNA, the CDR3 is TGTGCCAGTAGCCCCCCATCTAGGAGGAACGAGCAGTACTTC. It encodes CASSPPSRRNEQYF.

J is TRBJ1-5 and V is TRBV5-4, with 7 nucleotides matching TRBD1. Trimming cost V 2 bases and J 6 bases; bases outside gene matches: 2. The CDR3 has 13 residues. Per the germline V gene, CDR1 is SGHNT and CDR2 is YYREEE (reference sequence). The CDR3 DNA reads as TGTGCCAGCAGCTTCAGGGGGGCTCAGCCCCAGCATTTT. This codes for CASSFRGAQPQHF.

The chain links TRBV9 to TRBJ2-3, with TRBD2 identical over 7 bases. V shed 4 bases and J 6 bases; nucleotides not matched to a gene: 11. This CDR3 is built from 15 residues. Germline assignment: CDR1 SGDLS and CDR2 YYNGEE. As DNA, the CDR3 is TGTGCCAGCAGCAGGTGGCGGGAGTGGCCTGATACGCAGTATTTT. Amino acids: CASSRWREWPDTQYF. Complete variable domain (other parts from reference TRBV9 and TRBJ2-3): DSGVTQTPKHLITATGQRVTLRCSPRSGDLSVYWYQQSLDQGLQFLIQYYNGEERAKGNILERFSAQQFPDLHSELNLSSLELGDSALYFCASSRWREWPDTQYFGPGTRLTVL.

This chain uses TRBV2 with TRBJ2-5; 7 nucleotides line up with TRBD2. Germline CDR1 SNHLY, CDR2 FYNNEI. The V segment lost 4 bases and the J segment 3 bases; nucleotides outside the gene matches: 5. The CDR3 extends over 14 amino acids. The CDR3 sequence is CASSVGLAEETQYF. The CDR3 DNA is TGTGCCAGCAGTGTAGGTCTAGCGGAAGAGACCCAGTACTTC.

This chain joins TRBV13 and TRBJ1-5; 7 bases align to TRBD1. The V segment lost 5 bases and the J segment 4 bases; nucleotides outside the gene matches: 5. The CDR3 contains 14 residues. CDR1 and CDR2 from the germline V gene are PRHDT and FYEKMQ (reference sequence). CDR3 coding DNA: TGTGCCAGCAGCGATTCGACAGGGAATCAGCCCCAGCATTTT. It specifies CASSDSTGNQPQHF.

V usage is TRBV28 and J usage is TRBJ2-7; possible D gene TRBD1, 6 bases. Germline V gives CDR1 MDHEN, CDR2 SYDVKM. Trimming stripped 3 bases from V and 2 bases from J, with 14 bases between. CDR3 size: 15 residues. The CDR3 nucleotides are TGTGCCAGCAGTTTTAGCCCGGGACAAGCCTACGAGCAGTACTTC. Protein product: CASSFSPGQAYEQYF.

This CDR3 is CASSMGLSNQPQHF. The DNA of the CDR3 is TGTGCCAGTAGTATGGGCCTCTCTAATCAGCCCCAGCATTTT. The rearrangement joins TRBV19 to TRBJ1-5; D is uncertain. The V end lost 3 bases, the J end lost 4 bases, and 10 bases lay between the germline ends. The CDR3 extends over 14 amino acids. Germline loops: CDR1 LNHDA, CDR2 SQIVND (reference sequence).